These T cell receptor beta chains were read from a single sample in a study of T cell clonotyping in hematopoietic cell transplantation. Here immunoSEQ multiplex PCR was the method, and the copy in TCRdb shows in-frame clones only, minus some. The sample holds about 45,000 clones, about four fifths seen once. Sample: peripheral blood mononuclear cells, taken before stem cell transplant. Receptor source: a man aged 55 to 70 with myelodysplastic syndrome. Some clones in this sample may be carry-over from other donors' samples. Both conserved end residues are part of each CDR3. A D gene is named only where the DNA matches it firmly. Some rows mark clone size as missing; the rest say once, few, many or name a class of expanded clone.

TRBV30	TRBD1	medium-sized	TRBJ1-6	CAWSKGQDNSPLHF	TGTGCCTGGAGTAAAGGACAGGATAATTCACCCCTCCACTTT
TRBV7-2	.	.	TRBJ1-1	CASSIQVGTEAFF	TGTGCCAGCAGCATTCAGGTCGGGACTGAAGCTTTCTTT
TRBV7-9	.	.	TRBJ2-5	CASSPLGGRQETQYF	TGTGCCAGCAGCCCACTCGGGGGGCGACAAGAGACCCAGTACTTC
TRBV7-2	.	.	TRBJ1-2	CASSPVGGYTF	TGTGCCAGCAGCCCCGTCGGTGGCTACACCTTC
TRBV11-2	.	.	TRBJ1-1	CASSLDDGLEAFF	TGTGCCAGCAGCTTAGACGACGGCCTTGAAGCTTTCTTT
TRBV4-3	.	.	TRBJ1-4	CASSQGRQGFGKLFF	TGCGCCAGCAGCCAAGGGCGGCAGGGGTTCGGAAAACTGTTTTTT
TRBV11-2	.	.	TRBJ2-1	CASSLDPSVGEQFF	TGTGCCAGCAGCTTAGACCCTAGCGTTGGTGAGCAGTTCTTC
TRBV14	TRBD1	.	TRBJ1-2	CASSQEQGPSFGYTF	TGTGCCAGCAGCCAAGAACAGGGGCCTTCTTTTGGCTACACCTTC
TRBV28	.	.	TRBJ2-7	CASRDSLSSYEQYF	TGTGCCAGCCGGGACTCCCTGAGCTCCTACGAGCAGTACTTC
TRBV11-2	.	.	TRBJ2-6	CASRSWGGRAGANVLTF	TGTGCCAGCAGATCATGGGGTGGTAGGGCTGGGGCCAACGTCCTGACTTTC
TRBV2	.	.	TRBJ1-1	CASSPQALNTEAFF	TGTGCCAGCAGCCCACAGGCTTTGAACACTGAAGCTTTCTTT
TRBV7-9	TRBD1	.	TRBJ1-1	CASSPRQGVNTEAFF	TGTGCCAGCAGCCCTCGACAGGGGGTGAACACTGAAGCTTTCTTT
TRBV10-3	.	.	TRBJ2-1	CASGRGSNEQFF	TGTGCCTCCGGACGGGGCTCGAATGAGCAGTTCTTC
TRBV20-1	.	.	TRBJ1-1	CSAQEGPEAFF	TGCAGTGCCCAGGAGGGTCCTGAAGCTTTCTTT
TRBV5-8	.	.	TRBJ2-1	CASSFRRTETGDEQFF	TGTGCCAGCAGCTTTCGAAGGACAGAAACAGGAGATGAGCAGTTCTTC
TRBV30	.	.	TRBJ1-1	CAWSPDGAEIKAFF	TGTGCCTGGAGCCCTGACGGAGCGGAGATAAAAGCTTTCTTT
TRBV2	.	.	TRBJ2-6	CARTGHPDGANVLTF	TGTGCCAGGACGGGACATCCTGATGGGGCCAACGTCCTGACTTTC
TRBV28	.	.	TRBJ2-3	CASSTTRGLADTQYF	TGTGCCAGCAGTACAACCCGTGGGCTCGCAGATACGCAGTATTTT
TRBV30	TRBD2	.	TRBJ2-3	CAWSWGGGGTDTQYF	TGTGCCTGGAGTTGGGGGGGTGGCGGCACAGATACGCAGTATTTT
TRBV6-5	TRBD1	.	TRBJ2-7	CASSVYRGNEQYF	TGTGCCAGCAGTGTCTACAGGGGGAACGAGCAGTACTTC
TRBV19	.	.	TRBJ1-6	CASSIAGYSSPLHF	TGTGCCAGTAGTATTGCCGGGTATAGCTCACCCCTCCACTTT
TRBV7-2	.	.	TRBJ2-3	CASSLKGGGYSTDTQYF	TGTGCCAGCAGCCTCAAGGGGGGGGGCTACAGCACAGATACGCAGTATTTT
TRBV5-6	.	.	TRBJ1-2	CASSLMGVRGYTF	TGTGCCAGCAGCTTAATGGGGGTTAGAGGCTACACCTTC